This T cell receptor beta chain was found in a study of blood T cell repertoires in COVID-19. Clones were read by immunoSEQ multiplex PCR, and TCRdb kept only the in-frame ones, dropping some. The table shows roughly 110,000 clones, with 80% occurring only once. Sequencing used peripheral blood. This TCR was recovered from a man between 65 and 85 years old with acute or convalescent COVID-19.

The CDR3 protein is CASNTGGRSGNTIYF. CDR3 coding DNA: TGTGCCAGCAATACAGGGGGCAGGTCTGGAAACACCATATATTTT. The chain links TRBV21-1 to TRBJ1-3; the table gives TRBD1 as D, unverified against the DNA. TRBV21-1 corresponds to a pseudogene. The CDR3 sequence is 15 residues long.